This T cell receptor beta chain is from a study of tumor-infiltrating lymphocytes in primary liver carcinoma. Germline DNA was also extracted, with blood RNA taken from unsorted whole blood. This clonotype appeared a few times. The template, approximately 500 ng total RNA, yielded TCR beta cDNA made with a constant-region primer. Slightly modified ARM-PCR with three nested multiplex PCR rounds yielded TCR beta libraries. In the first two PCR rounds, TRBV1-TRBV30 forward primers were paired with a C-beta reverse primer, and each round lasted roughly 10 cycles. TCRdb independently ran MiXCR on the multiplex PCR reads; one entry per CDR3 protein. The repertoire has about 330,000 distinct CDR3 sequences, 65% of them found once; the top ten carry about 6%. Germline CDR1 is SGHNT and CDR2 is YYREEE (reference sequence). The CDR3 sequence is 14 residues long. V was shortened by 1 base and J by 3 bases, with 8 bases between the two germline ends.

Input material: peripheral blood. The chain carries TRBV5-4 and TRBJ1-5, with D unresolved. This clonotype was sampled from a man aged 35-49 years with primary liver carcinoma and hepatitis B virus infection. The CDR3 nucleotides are TGTGCCAGCAGCTTGCGGGGTTCCAATCAGCCCCAGCATTTT. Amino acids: CASSLRGSNQPQHF. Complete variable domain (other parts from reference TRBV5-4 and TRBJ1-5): ETGVTQSPTHLIKTRGQQVTLRCSSQSGHNTVSWYQQALGQGPQFIFQYYREEENGRGNFPPRFSGLQFPNYSSELNVNALELDDSALYLCASSLRGSNQPQHFGDGTRLSIL.